This TCR beta chain appears in the sequencing data of a study of T cells in Graves' hyperthyroidism and ophthalmopathy. The CDR3 is 13 amino acids. V dropped 6 bases and J dropped 7 bases, with 15 bases sitting between them. Findings of the study overall: Blood also carried most thyroid clonotypes expanded above 0.001. By a 13 V-J model, ophthalmopathy was set apart from stable hyperthyroidism. It was a median about 6 months before onset that the model predicted ophthalmopathy.

Amplified TCR beta CDR3 regions came from RNA transcripts. The TCR CDR3 was amplified in a first-round RT-PCR using the HTBI primer set. TCRdb itself ran the multiplex PCR reads through MiXCR, one entry per CDR3 protein. The data show under 750,000 distinct CDR3 sequences, over 15% seen once. Out of over 7.5 ml of fresh peripheral blood came the PBMCs. A word on this clonotype: The antigen remains unidentified.

The clonotype originates from a woman in her 50s with Graves' hyperthyroidism that later progressed to Graves' ophthalmopathy. Input material: blood. The V gene is TRBV12-3 or TRBV12-4, the J gene TRBJ1-1; weak D call: TRBD1 (6 bases). The CDR3 sequence is CASSSDSWGEAFF. The CDR3 bases are TGTGCCAGCAGCTCGGACAGTTGGGGTGAAGCTTTCTTT.